This T cell receptor (beta chain) was documented in a study of T cell responses to AZD1222 COVID-19 vaccine. Of note for this clone: Antigen specificity is unknown.

Regarding the study as a whole: At baseline, just five to seven AZD1222 recipients tested seropositive. Across spike, vaccine-associated CD4 TCRs were found, dominant at 160-218 and 743-854. Among spike-specific TCRs, nearly half reportedly target unmutated variant regions.

Germline V gives CDR1 MNHEY, CDR2 SVGAGI. Trimming pared 5 bases from V and 6 bases from J, leaving 19 bases between. The CDR3 sequence is 15 residues long. The table came from immunoSEQ multiplex PCR; TCRdb's copy has only in-frame clones and leaves some out. The table shows 160,000 or so clones, with approximately 90% occurring only once. The gene calls are TRBV6-5 and TRBJ1-1; maybe TRBD1 (5 bases). This clonotype was sampled from an adult in good health. The sequences come from peripheral blood, collected on day 0 of MenACWY control vaccination. The CDR3 sequence is CASSPTGGSNAEAFF. CDR3 in DNA: TGTGCCAGCAGTCCCACCGGGGGGTCTAACGCTGAAGCTTTCTTT.